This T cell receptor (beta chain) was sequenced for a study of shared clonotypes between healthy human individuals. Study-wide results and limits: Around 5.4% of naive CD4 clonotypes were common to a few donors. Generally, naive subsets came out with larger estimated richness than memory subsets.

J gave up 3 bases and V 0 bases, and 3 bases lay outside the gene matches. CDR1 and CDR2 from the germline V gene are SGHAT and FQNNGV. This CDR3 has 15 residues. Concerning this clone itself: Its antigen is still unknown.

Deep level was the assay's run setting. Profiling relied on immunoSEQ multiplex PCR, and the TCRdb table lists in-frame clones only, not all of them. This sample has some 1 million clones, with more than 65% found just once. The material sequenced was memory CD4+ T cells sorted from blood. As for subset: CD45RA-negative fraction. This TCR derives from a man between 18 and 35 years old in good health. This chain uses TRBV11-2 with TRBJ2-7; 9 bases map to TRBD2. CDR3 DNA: TGTGCCAGCAGCTTAGAGTCTAGCGGGATCTACGAGCAGTACTTC. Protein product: CASSLESSGIYEQYF. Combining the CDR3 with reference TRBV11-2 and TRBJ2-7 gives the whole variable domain EAGVAQSPRYKIIEKRQSVAFWCNPISGHATLYWYQQILGQGPKLLIQFQNNGVVDDSQLPKDRFSAERLKGVDSTLKIQPAKLEDSAVYLCASSLESSGIYEQYFGPGTRLTVT.